This entry lists 11 T cell receptor beta chains sequenced from one sample in a study of blood T cell repertoires in COVID-19. This table comes from immunoSEQ multiplex PCR, and its TCRdb copy is limited to in-frame clones, with some not included. The data hold 70,000 or so clones, with about four fifths observed a single time. Sequencing input: peripheral blood. The receptors shown here come from a human donor in a cohort sampled during active COVID-19.

This rearrangement joins TRBV29-1 to TRBJ1-1; 9 nucleotides agree with TRBD1. The germline V gene encodes CDR1 SQVTM and CDR2 ANQGSEA. This CDR3 spans 16 amino acids. Trimming cost V 5 bases and J 1 base; bases outside gene matches: 11. The CDR3 sequence is CSVTPGQGRGNTEAFF. The CDR3, as DNA: TGCAGCGTTACTCCGGGACAGGGTCGAGGGAACACTGAAGCTTTCTTT.

In nucleotides, the CDR3 is TGTGCCATCACGGCGGGGGCCTCGACTAATGAAAAACTGTTTTTT. Protein product: CAITAGASTNEKLFF. The rearrangement joins TRBV2 to TRBJ1-4, with TRBD1 as a possible D gene (6 bases). Germline-derived CDR1 and CDR2 are SNHLY and FYNNEI. The CDR3 is 15 amino acids. Trimming pared 10 bases from V and 2 bases from J, leaving 17 bases between.

Worth noting for this clone: The junction and the germline gene differ at one end; a read error may be behind it. The chain combines TRBV2 with TRBJ1-2, with D possibly matching TRBD1 (6 bases). CDR3 length equals 16 residues. The germline V gene has CDR1 SNHLY and CDR2 FYNNEI. In DNA, the CDR3 is TGTGCCAGCACGGGAGACGTGGGGGGGCCTAATTATGGCTACACCTTC. Translation gives CASTGDVGGPNYGYTF.

This clone was recorded a few times. The chain joins TRBV7-3 to TRBJ2-1, with 9 positions matching TRBD1. CDR1 is SGHTA, CDR2 FQGTGA, per germline. The CDR3 runs to 13 residues. Trimming took 5 bases from V and 10 from J; bases not matched to a gene: 6. The DNA for the CDR3 is TGTGCCAGCAGCGAAAACAGGGGGCGCGAGCAGTTCTTC. It is translated as CASSENRGREQFF.

The CDR3 sequence is CASIQNSAGQFF. DNA for the CDR3: TGTGCCAGCATCCAGAATTCTGCGGGGCAGTTCTTC. This chain links TRBV7-9 with TRBJ2-1; tentative D call: TRBD2 (5 bases). This CDR3 has 12 residues. Looked up from germline, CDR1 is SEHNR and CDR2 is FQNEAQ (reference sequence). V dropped 7 bases and J dropped 12 bases, with 16 bases sitting between them.

The chain joins TRBV29-1 to TRBJ2-5; D unclear. V dropped 2 bases and J dropped 1 base, with 8 bases sitting between them. Germline assignment: CDR1 SQVTM and CDR2 ANQGSEA. This CDR3 region has 13 residues. This chain's CDR3 is CSVESIGQETQYF. The DNA for the CDR3 is TGCAGCGTTGAAAGCATCGGCCAAGAGACCCAGTACTTC.

This chain joins TRBV7-2 and TRBJ2-7, with 9 bases aligning to TRBD1. The CDR3 spans 14 residues. V lost 5 bases to trimming and J lost 3 bases; unmatched junction nucleotides: 5. Germline CDR1 and CDR2: SGHTA and FQGNSA. The CDR3, as DNA: TGTGCCAGCAGCGGACAGGGGTTTAACTACGAGCAGTACTTC. Encoded protein: CASSGQGFNYEQYF. The full variable domain, rest sourced from reference TRBV7-2 and TRBJ2-7, is GAGVSQSPSNKVTEKGKDVELRCDPISGHTALYWYRQSLGQGLEFLIYFQGNSAPDKSGLPSDRFSAERTGGSVSTLTIQRTQQEDSAVYLCASSGQGFNYEQYFGPGTRLTVT.

This clone showed up just once. DNA of the CDR3: TGTGCCAGTAGTACCGGACAGGGAGACGAGCAGTACTTC. The encoded protein is CASSTGQGDEQYF. This chain connects TRBV19 to TRBJ2-7; 8 bases fit TRBD1. J gave up 5 bases and V 4 bases, and 4 bases lay outside the gene matches. This CDR3 spans 13 amino acids. The germline CDR1 and CDR2 sequences are LNHDA and SQIVND (reference sequence).

CDR3 residues: CASTQGGANVLTF. The CDR3 coding sequence is TGTGCCAGCACCCAGGGTGGGGCCAACGTCCTGACTTTC. The chain couples TRBV5-4 to TRBJ2-6, with D maybe TRBD1 (5 bases). Germline CDR1 reads SGHNT; CDR2 reads YYREEE (reference sequence). This CDR3 has 13 amino acids. V was trimmed by 6 bases and J by 3 bases, leaving 7 bases between them.

The chain carries TRBV3-1 (or the pseudogene TRBV3-2) and TRBJ2-7, with 9 positions matching TRBD1. The CDR3 is 15 amino acids. V dropped 5 bases and J dropped 7; count of bases not matched to a gene: 12. CDR1 and CDR2 (germline): LGHDT, YNNKEL (reference sequence). The CDR3 coding sequence is TGTGCCAGCAGCTCACAGGGGGCGCTTCGAAAGGAGCAGTACTTC. Translating it yields CASSSQGALRKEQYF.

The V gene is TRBV11-2, the J gene TRBJ2-1; 9 bases match TRBD2. There are 15 residues in the CDR3. Germline V CDR1 and CDR2: SGHAT, FQNNGV. The V gene end was trimmed by 4 bases and the J gene end by 7 bases; junction bases not matched to a gene: 8. CDR3 bases: TGTGCCAGCAGCTCAACGGGGCTAGCGGGGAATGAGCAGTTCTTC. It specifies CASSSTGLAGNEQFF.